This paragraph reports one TCR beta chain. The clone's antigen remains unknown. One base away there is no much larger clone; base qualities are not given. Reading the germline V gene gives CDR1 SGHDN and CDR2 FVKESK. From V the trimming removes 0 bases and from J it removes 0 bases, while the gene matches leave 8 bases of the junction unaccounted for. Measured from the cysteine to the phenylalanine, the CDR3 is 18 residues long. Only the CDR3 region is kept as DNA, spanning 54 bases read in frame from base 1. TCRbeta CDR3 regions were amplified from genomic DNA using the immunoSEQ Assay, a bias-controlled multiplex PCR. In the source study's methods: Nucleated cell counts per sample were estimated from amplification of reference gene primers within the assay. To quantify the absolute abundance of each unique TCRbeta CDR3 rearrangement, sequence reads were collapsed and filtered. For each sample, productive Simpson clonality was calculated as the square root of Simpson's diversity index across productive rearrangements. TCRdb stores this immuneACCESS table with in-frame sequences only. Part of the clones is absent; in the studies checked, under half of the shortfall reflects unresolved V genes, and no reason is known for the rest. Clone size and V and J calls were adopted from that table, with D and trimming inferred from the DNA. This sample lists fewer than 450,000 clones; more than 75% were detected once. The top ten clones comprise 1.2% of the sample.

Participants in the prospective study were aged about 18 to 95 years, lived in 24 United States geographic areas, and enrolled through a virtual design. In the prospective study, cohorts were assigned on the basis of participant-reported clinical history obtained from a screening survey and a study questionnaire. Recovered participants in ImmuneRACE Cohort 3 were defined by two consecutive negative NP/OP PCR tests, clearance by a healthcare professional, or resolution of symptoms. Mobile phlebotomists in the prospective study collected whole blood, serum and a nasopharyngeal or oropharyngeal swab from every participant. Prospective study participants could optionally give additional blood draws and questionnaires over a roughly 2-month period. Before DNA extraction, prospective study blood samples were shipped either frozen or at room temperature. The entry originates in a study of blood T cell repertoires in COVID-19 (dated by TCRdb to 2018 to 2021). Broadly, across the study: Samples covering the acute and convalescent phases of COVID-19 were provided by collaborators in the United States, Italy and Spain. The prospective study material was composed of cDNA or gDNA derived from T cells, B-cell-depleted T cells, or PBMCs. Subjects who had been exposed to COVID-19, were actively infected with it, or had recovered from it provided the deeply sampled blood TCRbeta repertoires that made up the dataset. The repertoires were released in a freely available public database meant as a resource for research on the immune response to SARS-CoV-2. The samples were drawn from the first 160 participants of the ongoing ImmuneRACE study and from over 950 subjects provided by 6 global collaborators. The sample metadata nearly always contained a de-identified subject ID, COVID-19 status, age in years and sex. Where available, HLA class I and class II types were obtained from metadata supplied by the sample provider rather than from assay-based typing. The investigation overall reported the following: The amount of clinical and demographic metadata varied by source and participant and was provided uncurated.

The sample comprised PBMCs or T cells enriched from blood (not recorded which). The rearranged segments are TRBV14 and TRBJ2-3, with 8 bases aligning to TRBD2. This TCR was sampled from a woman aged 18-29 years who had recovered from COVID-19. The CDR3 region has the sequence CASSQDGGGIPSTDTQYF. At the DNA level, the sequence is TGTGCCAGCAGCCAAGATGGCGGGGGGATCCCTAGCACAGATACGCAGTATTTT.